This T cell receptor (beta chain) was retrieved from a study of T cell repertoires in cytomegalovirus infection. Study summary: HLA-C-restricted CMV epitopes, recently identified, and well-studied HLA-B-restricted ones were used by the study. Based on public TCR beta signatures, there were indications of CMV infection and of a matching HLA type. Study-wide findings and caveats: People with CMV and the relevant HLA were identified by cumulative public TCR beta family frequency. Clonotype analysis showed dominance of the ex vivo response by HLA-C-restricted CMV-specific TCR beta clonotypes.

This clonotype was detected only a few times. Its target is not known. One entry per CDR3 protein, called by TCRdb with MiXCR from the reads. The sample lists fewer than 150,000 distinct CDR3 sequences; 30% to 35% were seen once. The CDR3 is 18 amino acids. V lost 4 bases and J lost 0; bases outside the gene matches: 8. Germline lookup yields CDR1 ENHRY and CDR2 SYGVKD. The TCR sequence derives from a human donor in good health (CMV status not recorded). Some clones in this sample may be carry-over from other donors' samples. The specimen comprised CD8+ T cells from cultured PBMCs, sampled from culture after CMV antigen stimulation. This chain links TRBV10-3 with TRBJ2-2, with 10 bases lining up with TRBD2. The CDR3 loop is CAISGVLSGGTNTGELFF. DNA for the CDR3: TGTGCCATCAGTGGGGTACTTAGCGGGGGGACGAACACCGGGGAGCTGTTTTTT.